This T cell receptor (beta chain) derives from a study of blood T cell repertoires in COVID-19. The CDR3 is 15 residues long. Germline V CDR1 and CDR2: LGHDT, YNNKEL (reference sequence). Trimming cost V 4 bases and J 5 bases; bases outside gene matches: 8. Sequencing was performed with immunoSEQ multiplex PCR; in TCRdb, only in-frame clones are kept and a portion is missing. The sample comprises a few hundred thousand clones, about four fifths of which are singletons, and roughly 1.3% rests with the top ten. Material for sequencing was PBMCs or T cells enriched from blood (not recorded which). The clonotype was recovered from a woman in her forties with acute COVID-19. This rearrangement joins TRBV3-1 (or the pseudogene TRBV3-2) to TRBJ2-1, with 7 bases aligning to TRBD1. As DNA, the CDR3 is TGTGCCAGCAGCCGCCTTGGGGGACAGAACAATGAGCAGTTCTTC. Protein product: CASSRLGGQNNEQFF.